A selection of T cell receptor beta chains follows, all from one sample in a study of T cells in Graves' hyperthyroidism and ophthalmopathy. TCRdb analysed the multiplex PCR reads with MiXCR anew, one entry per CDR3 protein. Seen here are about half a million distinct CDR3 sequences, 16% observed once, and the top ten hold approximately 30%. The sequencing sample was made of blood. Receptors originate from a woman aged 30 to 39 with Graves' ophthalmopathy. CDR3s include the opening cysteine and the closing phenylalanine or tryptophan. D genes are given only for firm matches. Clone size is given for some rows only: seen once, a few or many times, or a class if the clone is expanded.

TRBJ2-7,few,TRBV10-3,TRBD1,TGTGCCATCAGCGGAGTGCAGGGGGACGAGCAGTACTTC,CAISGVQGDEQYF
TRBJ1-5,many,TRBV6-2/TRBV6-3,TRBD1,TGTGCCAGCAACACCCCCCCCGGGACAGGGCCCAATCAGCCCCAGCATTTT,CASNTPPGTGPNQPQHF
TRBJ2-1,many,TRBV5-1,-,TGCGCCAGCAGCTTGAGATGGATTTCGGCCAATGAGCAGTTCTTC,CASSLRWISANEQFF
TRBJ2-7,few,TRBV2,TRBD2,TGTGCCAGCAGCCCCGGGCGGGGAGGGGACGAGCAGTACTTC,CASSPGRGGDEQYF
TRBJ1-1,many,TRBV29-1,TRBD1,TGCAGCGTCCGACAGGGCATGAACACTGAAGCTTTCTTT,CSVRQGMNTEAFF
TRBJ1-1,few,TRBV29-1,-,TGCAGCGTTGAAGAAGGGAGACTACAAGCTTTCTTT,CSVEEGRLQAFF
TRBJ2-7,few,TRBV6-2/TRBV6-3,-,TGTGCCAGCAGTCAGTACAGGAGCACCTACGAGCAGTACTTC,CASSQYRSTYEQYF
TRBJ1-2,-,TRBV29-1,-,TGCAGCGTTGGAGGGGGGGGCTACACCTTC,CSVGGGGYTF
TRBJ2-3,few,TRBV6-5,TRBD1,TGTGCCAGCAGTTACACAGGACAGGGCGGAGATACGCAGTATTTT,CASSYTGQGGDTQYF
TRBJ2-7,-,TRBV6-1,TRBD2,TGTGCCAGCAGCAGGAGCGGGAGTCGCCGTGCCGAGCAGTACTTC,CASSRSGSRRAEQYF
TRBJ2-5,-,TRBV27,-,TGTGCCAGCAGCTCTCTAGCAGTCCTTGAGACCCAGTACTTC,CASSSLAVLETQYF
TRBJ2-3,many,TRBV11-2,TRBD2,TGTGCCAGCAGCTTAGAGGTGGGAGGGCCAGGAGATACGCAGTATTTT,CASSLEVGGPGDTQYF
TRBJ1-2,few,TRBV2,-,TGTGCCAGCAGTGAAGGTTACAACTATGGCTACACCTTC,CASSEGYNYGYTF
TRBJ2-3,-,TRBV6-4,-,TGTGCCAGCAGTAAAAGCGGCAGGACGGCCGATACGCAGTATTTT,CASSKSGRTADTQYF
TRBJ2-7,-,TRBV18,-,TGTGCCAGCTCACCACGGCCAGCGGGCTACGAGCAGTACTTC,CASSPRPAGYEQYF
TRBJ1-2,-,TRBV4-3,-,TGCGCCAGCAGCCAAGATTGGGAGGTCGACTATGGCTACACCTTC,CASSQDWEVDYGYTF
TRBJ2-2,few,TRBV20-1,-,TGCAGTGCTAGATCTGGCAGGGCGGGCACCGGGGAGCTGTTTTTT,CSARSGRAGTGELFF
TRBJ1-2,few,TRBV28,TRBD1,TGTGCCAGCAGAACAGGGGTTTGGGGCTACACCTTC,CASRTGVWGYTF
TRBJ1-6,few,TRBV5-1,-,TGCGCCAGCAGCTTGGACGGCAGGGGAGGAGGTTCACCCCTCCACTTT,CASSLDGRGGGSPLHF
TRBJ2-5,many,TRBV7-9,-,TGTGCCAGCAGCTTAGCCCGAGAGGTGGGAGAGACCCAGTACTTC,CASSLAREVGETQYF
TRBJ2-3,few,TRBV13,TRBD2,TGTGCCAGCAGCGAAGAGGGAGGGAGCAGGGATACGCAGTATTTT,CASSEEGGSRDTQYF
TRBJ2-5,few,TRBV6-1,TRBD2,TGTGCCAGCAGTCATCTAGCGGCCGAGGAGACCCAGTACTTC,CASSHLAAEETQYF
TRBJ2-3,few,TRBV6-2/TRBV6-3,-,TGTGCCAGCAGCCGGGACCTTATCACAGATACGCAGTATTTT,CASSRDLITDTQYF
TRBJ1-2,many,TRBV18,TRBD1,TGTGCCAGCTCACCACCGTGGCAGGGGGATGGCTACACCTTC,CASSPPWQGDGYTF
TRBJ1-5,-,TRBV20-1,-,TGCAGTGCTTCGACAGCAAATAGCAATCAGCCCCAGCATTTT,CSASTANSNQPQHF
TRBJ1-1,few,TRBV2,-,TGTGCCAGCAGTGAACAGGGCCCGAACACTGAAGCTTTCTTT,CASSEQGPNTEAFF
TRBJ2-3,few,TRBV11-2,-,TGTGCCAGCAGCCGAGGCGGGACCCTAGATACGCAGTATTTT,CASSRGGTLDTQYF
TRBJ1-2,few,TRBV6-2/TRBV6-3,TRBD1,TGTGCCAGCGCGACAGGGAACGGCTACACCTTC,CASATGNGYTF
TRBJ2-1,few,TRBV18,-,TGTGCCAGTTATTATGGGGCTAGCTCGAACTCCTACAATGAGCAGTTCTTC,CASYYGASSNSYNEQFF
TRBJ1-5,few,TRBV6-2/TRBV6-3,-,TGTGCCAGCAGAATAGACGGACGCTTCTGGCAGCCCCAGCATTTT,CASRIDGRFWQPQHF
TRBJ1-6,-,TRBV10-1,-,TGCGCCAGCAGTGAATCGCTGAATTCACCCCTCCACTTT,CASSESLNSPLHF
TRBJ2-3,many,TRBV27,-,TGTGCCAGCTCCTCGGAGGCAGATACGCAGTATTTT,CASSSEADTQYF
TRBJ1-5,-,TRBV6-5,-,TGTGCCAGCAGTTATACCCGCCGTGTTGGTAATCAGCCCCAGCATTTT,CASSYTRRVGNQPQHF
TRBJ1-1,many,TRBV15,-,TGTGCCACCAGCAGGGGACAGAACACTGAAGCTTTCTTT,CATSRGQNTEAFF
TRBJ1-2,many,TRBV11-2,-,TGTGCCAGCAGCTTAAGGGGTACGGGCTACACCTTC,CASSLRGTGYTF
TRBJ2-1,few,TRBV6-1,-,TGTGCCAGCACCCCAAGGGCGGGACAGACCTACAATGAGCAGTTCTTC,CASTPRAGQTYNEQFF
TRBJ1-2,few,TRBV6-8,-,TGTGCCAGCAGTTACTCCCGGGAGCTAATCAACTATGGCTACACCTTC,CASSYSRELINYGYTF
TRBJ2-7,many,TRBV28,-,TGTGCCAGCGGCCCGAGCAGCTACGAGCAGTACTTC,CASGPSSYEQYF
TRBJ2-2,many,TRBV28,TRBD1,TGTGCCAGCAGTTTCAAGGACAGGGCCTACACCGGGGAGCTGTTTTTT,CASSFKDRAYTGELFF
TRBJ2-5,many,TRBV28,TRBD2,TGTGCCAGCAGTTTATCGCTAGCGGGAGTGGAGACCCAGTACTTC,CASSLSLAGVETQYF
TRBJ1-2,few,TRBV6-1,-,TGTGCCAGCACCCTACAGGGCAGGGAAGTTTATGGCTACACCTTC,CASTLQGREVYGYTF
TRBJ2-2,-,TRBV19,-,TGTGCCAGTAGTTGGGCGGGGACCGGGGAGCTGTTTTTT,CASSWAGTGELFF